This TCR beta chain was profiled in a study of blood T cell repertoires in COVID-19. Study information: Collection of acute and convalescent COVID-19 samples took place in the United States, Italy and Spain.

This clone was observed a single time. Using immunoSEQ multiplex PCR, the repertoire was profiled, and TCRdb retains in-frame clones only, with some absent. This sample yields hundreds of thousands of clones, of which about 84% are seen a single time; roughly 7.9% belongs to the top ten. The CDR3 has 13 amino acids. V dropped 2 bases and J dropped 3 bases, with 6 bases sitting between them. Germline V lookup: CDR1 SGHRS, CDR2 YFSETQ. The source of this sequence is a woman aged 80 or older with acute or convalescent COVID-19. The sequenced sample consisted of peripheral blood. V gene TRBV5-1 combines with J gene TRBJ2-1; D ambiguous. DNA for the CDR3: TGCGCCAGCAGCTTTCCGGGCTACAATGAGCAGTTCTTC. It yields the protein CASSFPGYNEQFF.